Listed below are T cell receptor beta chains from one sample, sequenced in a study of control samples from healthy donors and cancer patients. Produced via immunoSEQ multiplex PCR; TCRdb's table is partial and in-frame only. Of about 120,000 clones listed, approximately 84% were seen once; the top ten hold around 1.8%. Source material: blood. These receptors all stem from a man aged 18-30 years in good health. Both conserved end residues are part of each CDR3. A D gene is named only where the DNA matches it firmly. A row's size may be missing; if present it is once, few, many or a size class.

>TRBV15|.|TRBJ2-7|TRBD1
TGTGCCACCAGCAGGGGGACAGGGGCCTACGAGCAGTACTTC
CATSRGTGAYEQYF
>TRBV6-5|.|TRBJ2-5|.
TGTGCCAGCAGTCTTGGGCCCCAAGAGACCCAGTACTTC
CASSLGPQETQYF
>TRBV28|.|TRBJ2-2|TRBD1
TGTGCCAGCCCTCCCGAGGGGGCGCCTCGGACCGGGGAGCTGTTTTTT
CASPPEGAPRTGELFF
>TRBV28|.|TRBJ1-5|TRBD1
TGTGCCAGCACCTGGGGGGACAGGGGATATCAGCCCCAGCATTTT
CASTWGDRGYQPQHF
>TRBV28|.|TRBJ1-1|TRBD1
TGTGCCGCCGTCTTGGTTGGACAGGGGCCTATGAACACTGAAGCTTTCTTT
CAAVLVGQGPMNTEAFF
>TRBV9|.|TRBJ2-7|.
TGTGCCAGCAGCGGTACTAGCTCCTACGAGCAGTACTTC
CASSGTSSYEQYF
>TRBV7-9|once|TRBJ1-6|.
TGTGCCAGCAGCTTAGAAGGGGGAGAGTCACCCCTCCACTTT
CASSLEGGESPLHF
>TRBV7-8|once|TRBJ1-6|.
TGTGCCAGCAGCCTTTCACTCAATTCACCCCTCCACTTT
CASSLSLNSPLHF
>TRBV9|.|TRBJ2-1|.
TGTGCCAGCACTCCCACAGTCCAGCCAAGGGGGGAGCAGTTCTTC
CASTPTVQPRGEQFF
>TRBV20-1|.|TRBJ1-2|.
TGCAGTGCTCCGGACACTTATGGCTACACCTTC
CSAPDTYGYTF
>TRBV11-2|.|TRBJ2-5|.
TGTGCCAGCAGCCTTAGCCTGGGGGGCCTTGGGGAGACCCAGTACTTC
CASSLSLGGLGETQYF
>TRBV3-1/TRBV3-2|few|TRBJ2-5|.
TGTGCCAGCAGCCCCAGGGGTCACCAAGAGACCCAGTACTTC
CASSPRGHQETQYF
>TRBV2|.|TRBJ2-1|TRBD2
TGTGCCACTTCAGGGAGGGCTAGCGGGGTGTATGAGCAGTTCTTC
CATSGRASGVYEQFF
>TRBV5-1|.|TRBJ1-1|.
TGCGCCAGCAGCTTGGAGTCAACGGCTTTCTTT
CASSLESTAFF
>TRBV27|.|TRBJ2-2|.
TGTGCCAGCAGTTTTCAGGGTAACACCGGGGAGCTGTTTTTT
CASSFQGNTGELFF
>TRBV2|.|TRBJ1-3|.
TGTGCCAGCAGTACCGGACAGACTGCTGGAAACACCATATATTTT
CASSTGQTAGNTIYF